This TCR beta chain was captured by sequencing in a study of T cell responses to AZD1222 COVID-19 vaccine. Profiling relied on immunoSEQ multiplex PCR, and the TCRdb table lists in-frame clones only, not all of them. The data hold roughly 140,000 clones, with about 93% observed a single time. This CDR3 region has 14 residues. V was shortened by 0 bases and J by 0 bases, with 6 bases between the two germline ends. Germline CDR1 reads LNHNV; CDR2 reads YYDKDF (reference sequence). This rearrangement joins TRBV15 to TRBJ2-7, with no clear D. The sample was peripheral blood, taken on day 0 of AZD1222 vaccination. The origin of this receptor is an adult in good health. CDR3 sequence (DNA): TGTGCCACCAGCAGAGATCTGGACTCCTACGAGCAGTACTTC. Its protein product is CATSRDLDSYEQYF.